This T cell receptor (beta chain) appears in the sequencing data of a study of graft-versus-host responses after intestinal transplantation. About the study: All recipients were transplanted with multivisceral, liver-intestinal, or isolated intestinal grafts. After anti-thymocyte globulin induction, recipients took tacrolimus and steroids for approximately three years. Whole-study findings and limits: Peak GvH clone levels in circulation were associated with early post-transplant HvG declines. Researchers found GvH clones in recipient marrow, and some showed up first in ileum or blood.

Clones were sequenced by immunoSEQ multiplex PCR, and TCRdb holds only the in-frame ones, with some missing. This sample carries 4,500 to 5,000 clones, 72% of them seen once, and the ten largest clones take 30% to 45%. A single count supports this clone. What it recognizes is unknown. Trimming took 5 bases from V and 5 from J, leaving 15 bases between them. CDR1 is SGHAT and CDR2 is FQDESV in the germline V gene (reference sequence). CDR3 length equals 14 residues. This chain uses TRBV11-1 with TRBJ2-5; D is possibly TRBD1 or TRBD2 (6 bases each). Sequencing was performed on PBMCs, taken approximately 540 days after intestinal transplant. This receptor was identified in a human patient who received an intestinal transplant, so some T cells may come from the graft donor. The CDR3 DNA reads TGTGCCAGCAGCCGCAGAGGGGGGCTGGAGACCCAGTACTTC. It is translated as CASSRRGGLETQYF.